The 12 T cell receptor beta chains below all came from one sample that was sequenced in a study of response to subunit inactivated influenza vaccine. TCRdb re-called the RT-PCR reads with MiXCR, one entry per CDR3 protein. The table has about 500,000 distinct CDR3 sequences, roughly 13% seen once. The source was PBMCs from blood, collected 45 days after vaccination. These receptors were collected from a middle-aged man who received an inactivated influenza vaccine.

The table lists this clonotype with many counts. The CDR3 region is CSVEGQGGQYEQYF. The CDR3 nucleotides read TGCAGCGTTGAAGGTCAGGGGGGGCAGTACGAGCAGTACTTC. This sequence joins TRBV29-1 and TRBJ2-7, with D perhaps being TRBD1 or TRBD2 (7 bases each). The CDR3 is 14 amino acids. The germline V gene has CDR1 SQVTM and CDR2 ANQGSEA. The V gene lost 1 base and the J gene lost 4 bases, with 14 bases spanning the gap.

This chain uses TRBV2 with TRBJ2-1; no clear D. The V gene's germline CDR1 is SNHLY and CDR2 FYNNEI. The length of the CDR3 is 13 residues. Between the trimmed V and J ends, which lost 6 bases and 2 bases, there was a span of 8 bases. As DNA, the CDR3 is TGTGCCAGCAGGCCCAGCGCCTACAATGAGCAGTTCTTC. This gives the protein CASRPSAYNEQFF.

There are a few counts of this clonotype. The chain combines TRBV7-9 with TRBJ2-1; a weak D match, TRBD2 (6 bases). Germline assignment: CDR1 SEHNR and CDR2 FQNEAQ (reference sequence). Deletions cut 6 bases from V and 10 bases from J, with 13 bases between. The CDR3 has 12 amino acids. CDR3 in DNA: TGTGCCAGCAGGGAACCTGCGGGGGAGCAGTTCTTC. This gives the protein CASREPAGEQFF.

The chain joins TRBV27 to TRBJ2-7; D perhaps matches TRBD1 (6 bases). V was clipped by 8 bases and J by 1 base, with 12 bases between them. Looked up from germline, CDR1 is MNHEY and CDR2 is SMNVEV (reference sequence). The CDR3 sequence is 13 residues long. The CDR3 loop is CASGGIGSYEQYF. The CDR3 bases are TGTGCCAGCGGGGGCATAGGGTCCTACGAGCAGTACTTC.

This clonotype was counted a few times. V and J are TRBV7-6 and TRBJ2-7; 7 bases align to TRBD1. CDR1 and CDR2 (germline): SGHVS, FNYEAQ. The CDR3 has 15 residues. Germline trimming cut 3 bases from V and 5 bases from J; bases unmatched to any gene: 10. The CDR3 nucleotides are TGTGCCAGCAGCTTCCCCGGACAGGATTTCCACGAGCAGTACTTC. Amino acids: CASSFPGQDFHEQYF.

This clonotype has a count of ten or more. The CDR3 region is CASSPGGTGYYEQYF. The CDR3 DNA sequence: TGCGCCAGCAGCCCAGGGGGCACCGGATACTACGAGCAGTACTTC. The chain links TRBV5-1 to TRBJ2-7; TRBD1 matches 8 bases. The junction had 9 bases not matched to a gene; V was cut back by 4 bases and J by 3 bases. The CDR3 is 15 residues long. CDR1 and CDR2 (germline): SGHRS, YFSETQ.

The chain couples TRBV7-6 to TRBJ2-1, with 9 bases identical to TRBD2. The CDR3 is 16 amino acids. The junction had 11 bases not matched to a gene; V was cut back by 5 bases and J by 6 bases. Germline V lookup: CDR1 SGHVS, CDR2 FNYEAQ. CDR3 in amino acids: CASSPLGTSSPNEQFF. In nucleotides, the CDR3 is TGTGCCAGCAGCCCCCTGGGGACTAGCAGTCCCAATGAGCAGTTCTTC. The full variable domain, with the rest looked up from reference TRBV7-6 and TRBJ2-1, is GAGVSQSPRYKVTKRGQDVALRCDPISGHVSLYWYRQALGQGPEFLTYFNYEAQQDKSGLPNDRFSAERPEGSISTLTIQRTEQRDSAMYRCASSPLGTSSPNEQFFGPGTRLTVL.

V and J are TRBV28 and TRBJ2-5; D possibly corresponds to TRBD1 (6 bases). Between the trimmed V and J ends, which lost 8 bases and 4 bases, there was a span of 23 bases. CDR3 length: 16 residues. Germline V gives CDR1 MDHEN, CDR2 SYDVKM. In nucleotides, the CDR3 is TGTGCCAGCCGACTAAAAGGACAGCTGGCTGGAGAGACCCAGTACTTC. It specifies CASRLKGQLAGETQYF.

The V and J genes are TRBV28 and TRBJ1-1, with D possibly being TRBD1 (5 bases). Germline CDR1 reads MDHEN; CDR2 reads SYDVKM. V lost 6 bases to trimming and J lost 1 base, with 9 bases between them. The CDR3 spans 13 residues. Written as DNA, the CDR3 is TGTGCCAGCAGCAGACAGACGAACACTGAAGCTTTCTTT. Translated: CASSRQTNTEAFF.

This clonotype has only a few counts. V is TRBV10-3 and J is TRBJ2-3; D uncertain. The CDR3 consists of 15 residues. Deletions cut 3 bases from V and 1 base from J, with 11 bases between. The germline gives CDR1 ENHRY, CDR2 SYGVKD. CDR3 nucleotide sequence: TGTGCCATCAGTGAAGACCGGTCCGGCACAGATACGCAGTATTTT. It codes for CAISEDRSGTDTQYF.

This clonotype was seen many times. V usage is TRBV7-2 and J usage is TRBJ2-5, with a tentative D call TRBD2 (5 bases). The V gene's germline CDR1 is SGHTA and CDR2 FQGNSA. The V and J ends lost 5 bases and 0 bases respectively, with 7 bases between them. The CDR3 totals 13 residues. CDR3 region: CASSLTNQETQYF. The CDR3 nucleotides read TGTGCCAGCAGCCTGACTAACCAAGAGACCCAGTACTTC.

At least ten counts were recorded for this clonotype. The chain is built from TRBV5-1 and TRBJ2-3, with 7 bases identical to TRBD2. Germline lookup yields CDR1 SGHRS and CDR2 YFSETQ. J lost 1 base, V lost 1 base, and 12 bases had no gene match. The CDR3 sequence is 18 residues long. CDR3 region: CASSLSAKAGVGTDTQYF. CDR3 bases: TGCGCCAGCAGCTTGTCAGCAAAGGCGGGAGTTGGCACAGATACGCAGTATTTT.